The 8 T cell receptor beta chains below come from one sample, sequenced in a study of response to subunit inactivated influenza vaccine (dated by TCRdb to the late 2010s). Library prep was done by RT-PCR. Instrument on record: Illumina HiSeq 2500. TCRdb reanalyzed the raw reads on its own, using fastp at Q25 for trimming and MiXCR for clone calling, and kept in-frame beta chains. Rows matching on CDR3 protein sequence are summarized as one entry with the most common DNA and genes. The sample has 500,000 to 600,000 distinct CDR3 sequences on record, 7.6% of them singletons. The top ten hold roughly 13% of the sample. The source was PBMCs from blood, collected roughly 24 months after vaccination. The source of these receptors is a man aged 50 to 75 who received an inactivated influenza vaccine. Donor details come from another sample of the same person, matched by shared clones.

CDR3 sequence reads: CAISGDGTGARTF. The CDR3 bases are TGTGCCATCAGTGGGGACGGAACAGGGGCTCGTACCTTC. This chain joins TRBV10-3 and TRBJ1-2, with 7 bases identical to TRBD1. Looked up from germline, CDR1 is ENHRY and CDR2 is SYGVKD. Trimming took 4 bases from V and 14 from J; bases not matched to a gene: 13. CDR3 length: 13 residues.

This clonotype was observed a few times. The chain joins TRBV9 to TRBJ2-1, with TRBD2 as a possible D gene (6 bases). Germline assignment: CDR1 SGDLS and CDR2 YYNGEE. V lost 0 bases to trimming and J lost 8 bases, with 12 bases between them. The CDR3 totals 14 residues. The CDR3 nucleotides read TGTGCCAGCAGCGTAGCTACGACGGGGGATGAGCAGTTCTTC. Translating it yields CASSVATTGDEQFF.

This sequence joins TRBV5-1 and TRBJ2-5, with a tentative D call TRBD1 (6 bases). The CDR3 runs to 17 residues. Per germline, CDR1 SGHRS and CDR2 YFSETQ. V was pared by 2 bases and J by 0 bases, with 17 bases between. The DNA of the CDR3 is TGCGCCAGCAGCTTCAGGGGTCCAGGCAGAAACCAAGAGACCCAGTACTTC. This sequence encodes CASSFRGPGRNQETQYF.

The CDR3 sequence: CASSESGRRNTIYF. The CDR3 region has the DNA TGTGCCAGCAGCGAGTCGGGCCGGAGAAACACCATATATTTT. The chain links TRBV3-1 to TRBJ1-3; D ambiguous. The V end lost 5 bases, the J end lost 5 bases, and 13 bases lay between the germline ends. This CDR3 spans 14 amino acids. Germline CDR1 is LGHDT and CDR2 is YNNKEL (reference sequence).

This clonotype was seen a few times. The genes are TRBV4-2 and TRBJ2-7; a weak D match, TRBD2 (5 bases). V lost 2 bases, J lost 3 bases, and 11 bases lay in between. This CDR3 is 14 amino acids long. Germline-derived CDR1 and CDR2 are LGHNA and YNFKEQ. CDR3 nucleotides: TGTGCCAGCAGCCAAACGCGGGCCCACTACGAGCAGTACTTC. Protein product: CASSQTRAHYEQYF.

This clonotype was observed many times. The chain has TRBV5-1 and TRBJ1-1; D unclear. Germline CDR1 and CDR2: SGHRS and YFSETQ. The CDR3 contains 15 residues. V lost 2 bases and J lost 0, with 11 bases in between. The DNA for the CDR3 is TGCGCCAGCAGCTTTGACCCCGCAGTGAACACTGAAGCTTTCTTT. This encodes CASSFDPAVNTEAFF.

The sample holds a few counts of this clonotype. CDR3 region: CASRDRNNQPQHF. CDR3 nucleotide sequence: TGTGCCAGCAGAGACAGGAATAATCAGCCCCAGCATTTT. The V gene is TRBV12-3 or TRBV12-4, the J gene TRBJ1-5; tentatively, D is TRBD1 (6 bases). The CDR3 covers 13 residues. V shed 6 bases and J shed 4 bases, with 10 bases lying between them.

This clonotype has ten or more counts. The chain combines TRBV20-1 with TRBJ2-2; D gene uncertain. V was shortened by 5 bases and J by 4 bases, with 11 bases between the two germline ends. Germline CDR1 is DFQATT and CDR2 is SNEGSKA (reference sequence). The CDR3 consists of 13 residues. CDR3 nucleotide sequence: TGCAGTGCTTATAGCTCGGCCACCGGGGAGCTGTTTTTT. It encodes CSAYSSATGELFF.